These 31 T cell receptor beta chains came from one sample sequenced in a study of CD8+ T cells in alopecia areata. As the sequencing template, cDNA was produced by extracting RNA and reverse transcribing it. Sequencing was performed with immunoSEQ multiplex PCR; in TCRdb, only in-frame clones are kept and a portion is missing. The top ten clones hold 6.4% of a sample with more than 110,000 clones, roughly 61% of them seen once. The sequencing here drew on CD4+ T cells sorted from blood, taken at week 0. Source of these receptors: a human donor with alopecia areata.

V usage is TRBV2 and J usage is TRBJ2-5, with D uncertain. V lost 8 bases to trimming and J lost 4 bases, with 14 bases between them. This CDR3 contains 13 residues. The V gene's germline CDR1 is SNHLY and CDR2 FYNNEI. The CDR3: CASVLVYGETQYF. CDR3 bases: TGTGCCAGCGTACTGGTGTACGGAGAGACCCAGTACTTC.

The chain recombines TRBV5-1 with TRBJ2-1, with TRBD1 as a possible D gene (6 bases). V shed 0 bases and J shed 5 bases, with 12 bases lying between them. This CDR3 comprises 15 residues. Germline V gene lookup returns CDR1 SGHRS and CDR2 YFSETQ. CDR3 loop: CASSLGQGYHNEQFF. In DNA form, the CDR3 reads TGCGCCAGCAGCTTGGGGCAGGGGTACCACAATGAGCAGTTCTTC.

This chain connects TRBV6-5 to TRBJ1-5, with D possibly TRBD1 on 5 matching bases. Germline CDR1 MNHEY, CDR2 SVGAGI. The CDR3 length is 15 residues. The V end was cut by 6 bases, the J end by 6 bases, with 18 bases between. This CDR3 reads CASSRGGRGGQPQHF. The CDR3 DNA is TGTGCCAGCAGCCGGGGCGGGAGGGGCGGTCAGCCCCAGCATTTT.

This CDR3 reads CATRDTDQPQHF. DNA for the CDR3: TGTGCCACCCGGGACACCGATCAGCCCCAGCATTTT. The rearrangement links TRBV2 to TRBJ1-5; D is perhaps TRBD1 (6 bases). The CDR3 is 12 amino acids. V was cut by 10 bases and J by 5 bases, with 12 bases left in between. Germline CDR1 reads SNHLY; CDR2 reads FYNNEI.

The V and J genes are TRBV7-9 and TRBJ1-6; D is unclear. CDR3 length: 14 amino acids. CDR1 SEHNR and CDR2 FQNEAQ come from the germline V gene (reference sequence). V was pared by 3 bases and J by 9 bases, with 12 bases between. CDR3 in amino acids: CASSFGESGSPLHF. The CDR3 nucleotides read TGTGCCAGCAGCTTCGGGGAATCGGGTTCACCCCTCCACTTT.

The chain combines TRBV27 with TRBJ1-5, with 9 positions matching TRBD1. This CDR3 has 14 amino acids. Germline V gives CDR1 MNHEY, CDR2 SMNVEV (reference sequence). J was trimmed by 4 bases and V by 4 bases; bases with no gene match: 2. The CDR3 sequence is CASSSQGANQPQHF. The DNA for the CDR3 is TGTGCCAGCAGTTCACAGGGGGCGAATCAGCCCCAGCATTTT.

The CDR3 spells CASSFGQSRTEAFF. The CDR3 DNA sequence: TGTGCCAGCAGTTTTGGACAGAGTAGAACTGAAGCTTTCTTT. The chain has TRBV7-2 and TRBJ1-1; D might be TRBD1 (6 bases). Germline-derived CDR1 and CDR2 are SGHTA and FQGNSA. The CDR3 spans 14 residues. Trimming removed 6 bases at V and 5 bases at J, with 16 bases between. Looking up the rest from reference TRBV7-2 and TRBJ1-1 gives the full variable domain: GAGVSQSPSNKVTEKGKDVELRCDPISGHTALYWYRQSLGQGLEFLIYFQGNSAPDKSGLPSDRFSAERTGGSVSTLTIQRTQQEDSAVYLCASSFGQSRTEAFFGQGTRLTVV.

A few counts support this clone. The genes are TRBV6-6 and TRBJ1-3; D possibly corresponds to TRBD1 (5 bases). V lost 5 bases and J lost 1, with 15 bases in between. Germline V gene lookup returns CDR1 MNHNY and CDR2 SVGAGI (reference sequence). The CDR3 is 16 amino acids. The CDR3 here is CASSRFGGKSGNTIYF. The CDR3 coding sequence is TGTGCCAGCAGTCGCTTTGGGGGGAAATCTGGAAACACCATATATTTT.

This clone came up a few times. This sequence joins TRBV7-9 and TRBJ1-1; a weak D match, TRBD1 (6 bases). V was cut by 3 bases and J by 4 bases, with 9 bases left in between. Germline V CDR1 and CDR2: SEHNR, FQNEAQ (reference sequence). The CDR3 sequence is 13 residues long. DNA for the CDR3: TGTGCCAGCAGCTTGGAACAGGGCACTGAAGCTTTCTTT. The encoded protein is CASSLEQGTEAFF.

This chain joins TRBV30 and TRBJ1-1; TRBD1 might be the D (5 bases). The V end lost 2 bases, the J end lost 11 bases, and 12 bases lay between the germline ends. Per the germline V gene, CDR1 is GTSNPN and CDR2 is SVGIG (reference sequence). The CDR3 is 11 residues long. This chain's CDR3 is CAWSIGHGAFF. CDR3 DNA sequence: TGTGCCTGGAGTATAGGACATGGGGCTTTCTTT. Full variable domain (remainder filled in from reference TRBV30 and TRBJ1-1): SQTIHQWPATLVQPVGSPLSLECTVEGTSNPNLYWYRQAAGRGLQLLFYSVGIGQISSEVPQNLSASRPQDRQFILSSKKLLLSDSGFYLCAWSIGHGAFFGQGTRLTVV.

This clone was seen repeatedly, ten times or more. The chain combines TRBV7-9 with TRBJ2-3; D possibly corresponds to TRBD1 (5 bases). Looked up from germline, CDR1 is SEHNR and CDR2 is FQNEAQ (reference sequence). The CDR3 has 12 amino acids. V dropped 7 bases and J dropped 3 bases, with 8 bases sitting between them. CDR3 residues: CASNSGTDTQYF. The CDR3 coding sequence is TGTGCCAGCAACTCAGGGACAGATACGCAGTATTTT. The full variable domain, in which reference TRBV7-9 and TRBJ2-3 provide the parts outside the CDR3, is DTGVSQNPRHKITKRGQNVTFRCDPISEHNRLYWYRQTLGQGPEFLTYFQNEAQLEKSRLLSDRFSAERPKGSFSTLEIQRTEQGDSAMYLCASNSGTDTQYFGPGTRLTVL.

The sample holds a few counts of this clone. The rearrangement joins TRBV29-1 to TRBJ2-1, with 7 bases matching TRBD1. The CDR3 has 13 amino acids. Germline CDR1 is SQVTM and CDR2 is ANQGSEA. After removal of 7 bases from V and 15 bases from J, the junction contained 18 bases not matched to a gene. The CDR3 protein is CSAGQAGWDKGFF. CDR3 bases: TGCAGCGCTGGACAGGCGGGTTGGGACAAGGGGTTCTTC.

The chain recombines TRBV30 with TRBJ2-6; D remains ambiguous. CDR3 size: 12 residues. The V end lost 2 bases, the J end lost 3 bases, and 2 bases lay between the germline ends. Per germline, CDR1 GTSNPN and CDR2 SVGIG (reference sequence). The CDR3 sequence: CAWSLGANVLTF. In DNA form, the CDR3 reads TGTGCCTGGAGTCTTGGGGCCAACGTCCTGACTTTC.

The chain joins TRBV5-1 to TRBJ1-1; 11 nucleotides agree with TRBD1. The germline V gene encodes CDR1 SGHRS and CDR2 YFSETQ. This CDR3 has 14 residues. Trimming at V came to 1 base and at J to 6 bases, leaving 2 bases not matched to a gene. CDR3 bases: TGCGCCAGCAGCTTGCCGGGACAGGGGGCTGAAGCTTTCTTT. Protein sequence: CASSLPGQGAEAFF.

V and J are TRBV7-2 and TRBJ2-5, with TRBD2 identical over 7 bases. The germline CDR1 and CDR2 sequences are SGHTA and FQGNSA. The CDR3 contains 17 residues. V trimming: 0 bases; J trimming: 3 bases; junction bases outside the gene matches: 10. The CDR3 nucleotides are TGTGCCAGCAGCTTAGCGGGAGCGGGGCTCCTCAAAGAGACCCAGTACTTC. This codes for CASSLAGAGLLKETQYF. The full variable domain, rest sourced from reference TRBV7-2 and TRBJ2-5, is GAGVSQSPSNKVTEKGKDVELRCDPISGHTALYWYRQSLGQGLEFLIYFQGNSAPDKSGLPSDRFSAERTGGSVSTLTIQRTQQEDSAVYLCASSLAGAGLLKETQYFGPGTRLLVL.

The chain recombines TRBV2 with TRBJ2-2, with D tentatively TRBD1 (5 bases). Trimming pared 6 bases from V and 1 base from J, leaving 12 bases between. The V gene's germline CDR1 is SNHLY and CDR2 FYNNEI. The CDR3 consists of 15 residues. CDR3 sequence reads: CASRAQGENTGELFF. CDR3 nucleotide sequence: TGTGCCAGCAGAGCCCAGGGTGAGAACACCGGGGAGCTGTTTTTT. The variable domain in full, completed from reference TRBV2 and TRBJ2-2, reads EPEVTQTPSHQVTQMGQEVILRCVPISNHLYFYWYRQILGQKVEFLVSFYNNEISEKSEIFDDQFSVERPDGSNFTLKIRSTKLEDSAMYFCASRAQGENTGELFFGEGSRLTVL.

In this sample, this clone turned up a few times. This chain links TRBV6-5 with TRBJ1-1; D is possibly TRBD1 (5 bases). CDR1 is MNHEY and CDR2 is SVGAGI in the germline V gene. The CDR3 totals 14 residues. V lost 2 bases, J lost 5 bases, and 12 bases lay in between. DNA for the CDR3: TGTGCCAGCAGTTACCACGAGGGGTCGACTGAAGCTTTCTTT. It specifies CASSYHEGSTEAFF.

The chain carries TRBV25-1 and TRBJ2-1; D unclear. Trimming removed 5 bases from V and 5 bases from J, with 4 bases in between. CDR1 is MGHDK, CDR2 SYGVNS, per germline. CDR3 length equals 11 residues. CDR3 loop: CASSHNNEQFF. The CDR3 DNA reads TGTGCCAGCAGTCATAACAATGAGCAGTTCTTC.

The genes are TRBV11-2 and TRBJ1-2; D unresolved. The germline CDR1 and CDR2 sequences are SGHAT and FQNNGV. V was pared by 2 bases and J by 8 bases, with 12 bases between. This CDR3 spans 13 amino acids. This CDR3 is CASSLLVRLGYTF. CDR3 in DNA: TGTGCCAGCAGCTTATTGGTCCGGTTAGGCTACACCTTC.

Only a few counts were recorded for this clone. The CDR3 DNA sequence: TGCAGCGTCGGGACCGGGACAGGACCTTACGAAAAACTGTTTTTT. As protein: CSVGTGTGPYEKLFF. The chain is built from TRBV29-1 and TRBJ1-4; 8 nucleotides align to TRBD1. Germline V gives CDR1 SQVTM, CDR2 ANQGSEA. The CDR3 has 15 amino acids. Trimming cost V 6 bases and J 8 bases; bases outside gene matches: 14.

J is TRBJ2-5 and V is TRBV29-1; D uncertain. V gave up 6 bases and J gave up 7 bases, with 18 bases separating them. The CDR3 runs 13 residues. Looked up from germline, CDR1 is SQVTM and CDR2 is ANQGSEA. CDR3 in DNA: TGCAGCGTGATCGGACGGGTCCAATGGACCCAGTACTTC. Amino acid sequence: CSVIGRVQWTQYF.

There are many counts of this clone. The chain recombines TRBV2 with TRBJ2-5; 10 bases line up with TRBD2. V trimming: 6 bases; J trimming: 6 bases; junction bases outside the gene matches: 10. Per the germline V gene, CDR1 is SNHLY and CDR2 is FYNNEI. The CDR3 has 15 residues. The CDR3 DNA follows: TGTGCCAGCAGGCCGAGCGGGGGGGAGATTAAGACCCAGTACTTC. Translated, it gives CASRPSGGEIKTQYF.

The chain combines TRBV7-9 with TRBJ1-3; possibly TRBD1 for D (5 bases). This CDR3 comprises 14 residues. Trimming took 4 bases from V and 4 from J, leaving 11 bases between them. The germline CDR1 and CDR2 sequences are SEHNR and FQNEAQ (reference sequence). CDR3 in DNA: TGTGCCAGCAGCTCAAGGACATTAGGAAACACCATATATTTT. Translated, it gives CASSSRTLGNTIYF.

This clone was found once. The chain employs TRBV15 and TRBJ1-1; 7 nucleotides agree with TRBD1. Germline trimming cut 6 bases from V and 0 bases from J; bases unmatched to any gene: 19. CDR1 and CDR2 (germline): LNHNV, YYDKDF (reference sequence). The CDR3 extends over 19 amino acids. CDR3 DNA: TGTGCCACCAGGGACCCGACAGGGTGGATTGTCGGAATGAACACTGAAGCTTTCTTT. Translated, it gives CATRDPTGWIVGMNTEAFF.

The chain is built from TRBV10-3 and TRBJ2-3, with 10 bases matching TRBD2. In germline, CDR1 is ENHRY, CDR2 SYGVKD. CDR3 length: 14 residues. With 3 bases clipped from V and 9 bases from J, the junction kept 6 bases outside the gene matches. The CDR3 DNA sequence: TGTGCCATCAGTGAAAGGACTAGCGGCGGAACGCAGTATTTT. Its translation is CAISERTSGGTQYF.

The chain links TRBV4-3 to TRBJ2-2; no clear D. The germline gives CDR1 LGHNA, CDR2 YSLEER. V shed 2 bases and J shed 6 bases, with 7 bases lying between them. The CDR3 is 13 residues long. CDR3 nucleotide sequence: TGCGCCAGCAGCCAAAGAGTTCCCGGGGAGCTGTTTTTT. Translating gives CASSQRVPGELFF.

The chain employs TRBV2 and TRBJ2-6; the match to TRBD1 covers 8 bases. CDR3 size: 17 residues. V gave up 6 bases and J gave up 0 bases; unmatched junction bases: 7. CDR1 is SNHLY, CDR2 FYNNEI, per germline. The CDR3 sequence is CASRAGTGNSGANVLTF. As DNA, the CDR3 is TGTGCCAGCAGGGCCGGGACAGGAAACTCTGGGGCCAACGTCCTGACTTTC.

The chain recombines TRBV29-1 with TRBJ1-1, with D tentatively TRBD1 (5 bases). The ends were cut back, 8 bases at V and 0 bases at J, with 13 bases in the middle. This CDR3 is 13 amino acids long. The germline V gene encodes CDR1 SQVTM and CDR2 ANQGSEA. The CDR3 DNA is TGCAGCACGCGACAGAACCTGAACACTGAAGCTTTCTTT. Amino acids: CSTRQNLNTEAFF.

V usage is TRBV30 and J usage is TRBJ1-1, with 7 nucleotides matching TRBD1. CDR1 is GTSNPN, CDR2 SVGIG, per germline (reference sequence). This CDR3 has 12 amino acids. V lost 5 bases, J lost 2 bases, and 2 bases stayed unmatched. The CDR3 is CAWGQVNTEAFF. CDR3 bases: TGTGCCTGGGGACAGGTAAACACTGAAGCTTTCTTT.

The V gene is TRBV7-2, the J gene TRBJ2-5; D is perhaps TRBD1 or TRBD2 (5 bases each). This CDR3 is built from 16 residues. With 5 bases removed from V and 2 bases from J, the gap between germline ends came to 18 bases. Germline V gives CDR1 SGHTA, CDR2 FQGNSA. CDR3 loop: CASSASLRGPQETQYF. CDR3 in DNA: TGTGCCAGCAGCGCTTCACTGAGGGGCCCGCAAGAGACCCAGTACTTC.

This clone has at least ten counts. Additional DNA sequences in this sample encode the identical CDR3. CDR3 sequence: CASSPEAGELFF. CDR3 nucleotides: TGTGCCAGCTCACCGGAGGCCGGGGAGCTGTTTTTT. J is TRBJ2-2 and V is TRBV18; D possibly corresponds to TRBD2 (5 bases). V was pared by 3 bases and J by 6 bases, with 5 bases between. CDR3 length equals 12 residues. Germline V CDR1 and CDR2: KGHSH, LQKENI.